Listed here are 15 T cell receptor beta chains from one sample, sequenced in a study of technical replicates of blood from several donors. Clones were sequenced by immunoSEQ multiplex PCR, and TCRdb holds only the in-frame ones, with some missing. The sample consists of around 67,000 clones, approximately 92% of them appearing once. Sequenced material: T cells isolated from PBMCs. The origin of the receptors is a human donor in good health.

CDR3: CASSQDNRAWGQGIDEQYF. The CDR3 nucleotides read TGTGCCAGCAGCCAAGATAATCGGGCTTGGGGACAGGGTATCGACGAGCAGTACTTC. The V and J genes are TRBV4-2 and TRBJ2-7, with 9 bases lining up with TRBD1. Trimming took 0 bases from V and 5 from J; bases not matched to a gene: 17. This CDR3 has 19 residues. Germline CDR1 is LGHNA and CDR2 is YNFKEQ.

This clone has only a few counts. The chain joins TRBV5-6 to TRBJ1-1; D not resolved. V lost 1 base, J lost 2 bases, and 6 bases lay in between. Per the germline V gene, CDR1 is SGHDT and CDR2 is YYEEEE. This CDR3 has 13 amino acids. In DNA, the CDR3 is TGTGCCAGCAGCTTGACAGTAAACACTGAAGCTTTCTTT. This gives the protein CASSLTVNTEAFF.

The CDR3 reads CAWRAEADQETQYF. Here the CDR3 DNA reads TGTGCCTGGAGGGCTGAAGCGGATCAAGAGACCCAGTACTTC. This chain uses TRBV30 with TRBJ2-5; D perhaps matches TRBD2 (5 bases). Germline V lookup: CDR1 GTSNPN, CDR2 SVGIG (reference sequence). This CDR3 contains 14 residues. Trimming removed 3 bases from V and 2 bases from J, with 13 bases in between.

The CDR3 DNA reads as TGTGCCAGCAGCTTCGGTCTAGGCGGCGGGTTCGAGCAGTACTTC. Its protein is CASSFGLGGGFEQYF. The genes are TRBV5-5 and TRBJ2-7; D may be TRBD2 (5 bases). Deletions cut 2 bases from V and 6 bases from J, with 18 bases between. The CDR3 totals 15 residues. Germline V gene lookup returns CDR1 SGHKS and CDR2 YYEKEE (reference sequence). Using reference TRBV5-5 and TRBJ2-7 for the parts outside the CDR3, the full variable domain is DAGVTQSPTHLIKTRGQQVTLRCSPISGHKSVSWYQQVLGQGPQFIFQYYEKEERGRGNFPDRFSARQFPNYSSELNVNALLLGDSALYLCASSFGLGGGFEQYFGPGTRLTVT.

V and J are TRBV10-3 and TRBJ2-7; 7 bases are a match to TRBD2. The germline V gene has CDR1 ENHRY and CDR2 SYGVKD. V shed 6 bases and J 7 bases; nucleotides not matched to a gene: 9. The length of the CDR3 is 13 residues. The chain's CDR3 is CAIRDHGGGEQYF. The CDR3 DNA is TGTGCCATCAGGGACCACGGGGGAGGGGAGCAGTACTTC.

The rearrangement joins TRBV21-1 to TRBJ2-3; the table's D call, TRBD2, has no DNA check behind it. TRBV21-1 is tagged as a pseudogene. The CDR3 has 14 amino acids. CDR3 sequence reads: CASSNSTSRDTQYF. The CDR3, as DNA: TGTGCCAGCAGCAATTCGACTAGCAGGGATACGCAGTATTTT.

Written as DNA, the CDR3 is TGTGCTAGTGGTTCGGGACTAGCAGTTGAGCAGTTCTTC. Its protein product is CASGSGLAVEQFF. J is TRBJ2-1 and V is TRBV12-5; 9 bases fit TRBD2. The CDR3 length is 13 residues. V shed 4 bases, J shed 9 bases, and the junction held 4 bases outside the gene matches. Germline V gives CDR1 LGHNT, CDR2 FRNRAP.

The rearrangement uses TRBV4-3 and TRBJ2-1; TRBD1 aligns across 7 bases. The V segment lost 4 bases and the J segment 8 bases; nucleotides outside the gene matches: 17. Germline V gene data show CDR1 as LGHNA and CDR2 as YSLEER. This CDR3 is 17 amino acids long. The CDR3 DNA reads as TGCGCCAGCAGCCGGAGGCTCGGGTTAGACAGGGCAGATGAGCAGTTCTTC. It specifies CASSRRLGLDRADEQFF.

This clone was recorded a few times. The CDR3, as DNA: TGTGCCAGCACCGAATTGAGCACTGAAGCTTTCTTT. This encodes CASTELSTEAFF. The V call is TRBV28, the J call TRBJ1-1; D not resolved. CDR1 and CDR2 from the germline V gene are MDHEN and SYDVKM. The ends were cut back, 7 bases at V and 4 bases at J, with 10 bases in the middle. The length of the CDR3 is 12 residues.

The chain links TRBV13 to TRBJ2-1; maybe TRBD1 (5 bases). The CDR3 totals 12 residues. From germline, CDR1 is PRHDT and CDR2 FYEKMQ (reference sequence). Trimming cost V 8 bases and J 5 bases, with 10 bases left between them. The chain's CDR3 is CASAGADNEQFF. The CDR3, as DNA: TGTGCCAGCGCTGGGGCAGACAATGAGCAGTTCTTC. Based on the CDR3 plus reference TRBV13 and TRBJ2-1, the full variable domain is AAGVIQSPRHLIKEKRETATLKCYPIPRHDTVYWYQQGPGQDPQFLISFYEKMQSDKGSIPDRFSAQQFSDYHSELNMSSLELGDSALYFCASAGADNEQFFGPGTRLTVL.

This rearrangement joins TRBV19 to TRBJ2-7, with 11 nucleotides matching TRBD2. The CDR3 contains 14 residues. Trimming removed 5 bases from V and 6 bases from J; junction bases left unmatched: 6. Germline V gene lookup returns CDR1 LNHDA and CDR2 SQIVND (reference sequence). The CDR3 is CASSRTSGSFEQYF. CDR3 nucleotides: TGTGCCAGTAGTCGAACTAGCGGGAGCTTCGAGCAGTACTTC.

The V call is TRBV7-2, the J call TRBJ2-5; D may be TRBD2 (6 bases). The germline V and J ends were trimmed by 4 bases and 5 bases, with 14 bases remaining between them. The CDR3 is 14 amino acids. Germline V gene lookup returns CDR1 SGHTA and CDR2 FQGNSA. CDR3 nucleotides: TGTGCCAGCAGCTCAAATTGGGGGGAGGAGACCCAGTACTTC. It is translated as CASSSNWGEETQYF.

The chain employs TRBV9 and TRBJ2-7; TRBD2 might be the D (5 bases). CDR3 length equals 14 residues. CDR1 and CDR2 (germline): SGDLS, YYNGEE. V was clipped by 1 base and J by 0 bases, with 8 bases between them. The CDR3 loop reads CASSVTGISYEQYF. For the CDR3, the DNA is TGTGCCAGCAGCGTAACCGGGATCTCCTACGAGCAGTACTTC.

This sequence joins TRBV28 and TRBJ1-5; possible D gene TRBD1, 6 bases. Germline CDR1 MDHEN, CDR2 SYDVKM. V was trimmed by 6 bases and J by 7 bases, leaving 13 bases between them. The CDR3 is 13 amino acids. CDR3 protein: CASREQGKQPQHF. The CDR3 DNA sequence: TGTGCCAGCAGAGAACAGGGTAAACAGCCCCAGCATTTT.

Comments on this clone: The same CDR3 arises from other DNA sequences in this sample as well. The chain links TRBV15 to TRBJ2-7; D not certain. Germline values: CDR1 LNHNV, CDR2 YYDKDF (reference sequence). This CDR3 spans 11 amino acids. Trimming cost V 3 bases and J 2 bases, with 2 bases left between them. CDR3 sequence: CATSSTYEQYF. CDR3 DNA sequence: TGTGCCACCAGCAGTACCTACGAGCAGTACTTC.